Below are 27 T cell receptor beta chains sequenced from a single sample in a study of T cell changes during pregnancy in multiple sclerosis. Only in-frame clones appear in the TCRdb table, and some are missing; sequencing was by immunoSEQ multiplex PCR. The sample has tens of thousands of clones; 90% to 95% are singletons. The sample in question was CD8+ T cells from peripheral blood mononuclear cells, obtained in the second trimester of pregnancy. The source of these receptors is a female donor with multiple sclerosis, enrolled in a pregnancy study.

The chain links TRBV6-5 to TRBJ2-1, with 11 bases identical to TRBD1. Germline V CDR1 and CDR2: MNHEY, SVGAGI. The junction had 5 bases not matched to a gene; V was cut back by 0 bases and J by 10 bases. CDR3 size: 15 residues. The CDR3 bases are TGTGCCAGCAGTTACTCCAGGACAGGGGGCAACGAGCAGTTCTTC. This translates into CASSYSRTGGNEQFF.

This sequence joins TRBV2 and TRBJ2-7, with D perhaps TRBD2 (6 bases). CDR3 length: 16 amino acids. The V and J ends lost 6 bases and 3 bases respectively, with 21 bases between them. Germline loops: CDR1 SNHLY, CDR2 FYNNEI. The CDR3 here is CASSDPGLIFNYEQYF. The CDR3 nucleotides are TGTGCCAGCAGCGACCCGGGACTTATTTTTAACTACGAGCAGTACTTC.

The V and J genes are TRBV29-1 and TRBJ1-1; 9 positions agree with TRBD1. Germline lookup yields CDR1 SQVTM and CDR2 ANQGSEA. This CDR3 contains 15 residues. The V and J ends lost 6 bases and 6 bases, in that order; junction bases with no gene match: 14. CDR3 sequence reads: CSVVTGTGFGAEAFF. CDR3 bases: TGCAGCGTAGTTACCGGGACAGGGTTCGGGGCTGAAGCTTTCTTT.

The chain combines TRBV25-1 with TRBJ2-5, with TRBD2 as a possible D gene (7 bases). This CDR3 is built from 13 residues. Trimming pared 5 bases from V and 8 bases from J, leaving 15 bases between. The V gene's germline CDR1 is MGHDK and CDR2 SYGVNS. The CDR3 region has the DNA TGTGCCAGCAGTCCGGGGGGCCTGGGAACCCAGTACTTC. Amino acids: CASSPGGLGTQYF.

Comment on this clone: The sample has other DNA sequences that encode this CDR3 too. The chain joins TRBV7-9 to TRBJ1-1; D is perhaps TRBD1 (5 bases). CDR3 length: 13 amino acids. In germline, CDR1 is SEHNR, CDR2 FQNEAQ (reference sequence). The germline V and J ends were trimmed by 3 bases and 1 base, with 6 bases remaining between them. CDR3 region: CASSLDTNTEAFF. CDR3 nucleotides: TGTGCCAGCAGCTTGGACACGAACACTGAAGCTTTCTTT.

This clone has a handful of counts. The V gene is TRBV7-9, the J gene TRBJ2-2, with D perhaps matching TRBD1 (6 bases). This CDR3 region has 15 residues. Trimming cost V 5 bases and J 3 bases, with 13 bases left between them. Germline CDR1 reads SEHNR; CDR2 reads FQNEAQ (reference sequence). The DNA for the CDR3 is TGTGCCAGCAGCCCCCAGGGGACCTACACCGGGGAGCTGTTTTTT. Amino acids: CASSPQGTYTGELFF.

The chain links TRBV5-1 to TRBJ2-7, with 9 bases aligning to TRBD1. CDR3 length equals 14 residues. Trimming took 4 bases from V and 3 from J; bases not matched to a gene: 5. Per the germline V gene, CDR1 is SGHRS and CDR2 is YFSETQ. CDR3 amino acids: CASSRTGGNYEQYF. Here the CDR3 DNA reads TGCGCCAGCAGCCGTACAGGGGGCAACTACGAGCAGTACTTC.

This clone is a singleton in its sample. V gene TRBV5-6 combines with J gene TRBJ2-2; perhaps TRBD1 as D (6 bases). This CDR3 is 15 amino acids long. Germline CDR1 is SGHDT and CDR2 is YYEEEE. V was cut by 4 bases and J by 5 bases, with 15 bases left in between. CDR3 nucleotide sequence: TGTGCCAGCAGCCCACTACAGGGTGCTACCGGGGAGCTGTTTTTT. It yields the protein CASSPLQGATGELFF.

V and J are TRBV25-1 and TRBJ2-7, with 10 bases lining up with TRBD1. This CDR3 has 15 residues. Germline values: CDR1 MGHDK, CDR2 SYGVNS. V trimming: 0 bases; J trimming: 6 bases; junction bases outside the gene matches: 5. CDR3 residues: CASSEYDRGRGEQYF. CDR3 DNA: TGTGCCAGCAGTGAATACGACAGGGGGCGGGGCGAGCAGTACTTC.

CDR3 protein: CASTRGAGEQFF. CDR3 nucleotide sequence: TGTGCCAGCACTCGGGGGGCGGGTGAGCAGTTCTTC. The chain is built from TRBV6-5 and TRBJ2-1, with D tentatively TRBD2 (7 bases). Trimming took off 7 bases at V and 9 bases at J, with 13 bases between the two ends. The V gene's germline CDR1 is MNHEY and CDR2 SVGAGI. CDR3 length: 12 amino acids.

CDR3 DNA sequence: TGTGCCAGTAGTATCGAAGACGGGAATGAGCAGTTCTTC. It codes for CASSIEDGNEQFF. The V call is TRBV19, the J call TRBJ2-1; D unresolved. Germline loops: CDR1 LNHDA, CDR2 SQIVND (reference sequence). The CDR3 has 13 residues. Trimming removed 3 bases at V and 7 bases at J, with 10 bases between.

The chain links TRBV9 to TRBJ2-7; possible D gene TRBD1, 6 bases. Trimming removed 4 bases at V and 3 bases at J, with 14 bases between. The CDR3 extends over 14 amino acids. Germline CDR1 reads SGDLS; CDR2 reads YYNGEE. Written as DNA, the CDR3 is TGTGCCAGCAGCTTACAGGGTGGTAGCTACGAGCAGTACTTC. It codes for CASSLQGGSYEQYF.

The CDR3 DNA follows: TGTGCCTCGACTGGTGCCAAAAACATTCAGTACTTC. This translates into CASTGAKNIQYF. The chain recombines TRBV6-5 with TRBJ2-4, with D unresolved. The germline CDR1 and CDR2 sequences are MNHEY and SVGAGI. Between the trimmed V and J ends, which lost 11 bases and 1 base, there was a span of 9 bases. This CDR3 has 12 residues.

The J gene is TRBJ2-1, the V gene TRBV7-6, with 10 nucleotides matching TRBD2. Per germline, CDR1 SGHVS and CDR2 FNYEAQ. This CDR3 has 15 residues. V was pared by 4 bases and J by 4 bases, with 4 bases of the junction left unmatched. The CDR3 loop is CASSSGLAAYNEQFF. CDR3 sequence (DNA): TGTGCCAGCAGCTCCGGACTAGCGGCATACAATGAGCAGTTCTTC.

This rearrangement joins TRBV25-1 to TRBJ1-1; D not certain. The CDR3 sequence is 17 residues long. Germline CDR1 reads MGHDK; CDR2 reads SYGVNS. V lost 3 bases to trimming and J lost 6 bases, with 23 bases between them. The CDR3 is CASSEEAILGGTAEAFF. The CDR3 region has the DNA TGTGCCAGCAGTGAGGAAGCAATTCTTGGAGGAACTGCTGAAGCTTTCTTT.

The V call is TRBV11-3, the J call TRBJ2-1, with 7 bases aligning to TRBD1. After removal of 3 bases from V and 3 bases from J, the junction contained 8 bases not matched to a gene. This CDR3 comprises 16 residues. Germline lookup yields CDR1 SGHNT and CDR2 YENEEA. This chain's CDR3 is CASSFESGTVYNEQFF. The CDR3 DNA is TGTGCCAGCAGCTTTGAGTCCGGGACAGTCTACAATGAGCAGTTCTTC.

This sequence joins TRBV6-4 and TRBJ2-1, with 7 positions matching TRBD2. This CDR3 region has 16 residues. CDR1 is MRHNA, CDR2 SNTAGT, per germline. The ends lost 3 bases at V and 0 bases at J; junction bases unmatched: 5. CDR3 in amino acids: CASSELAGSSYNEQFF. The CDR3 nucleotides read TGTGCCAGCAGTGAGTTAGCGGGCAGCTCCTACAATGAGCAGTTCTTC.

The chain uses TRBV2 and TRBJ2-1, with D perhaps TRBD2 (5 bases). This CDR3 is 12 amino acids long. Trimming left V 4 bases short and J 16 bases short, with 17 bases between. Germline CDR1 reads SNHLY; CDR2 reads FYNNEI. For the CDR3, the DNA is TGTGCCAGCAGTGTGTCGGGGTGGCTTGGATTCTTC. As protein: CASSVSGWLGFF.

The chain joins TRBV9 to TRBJ1-6; 8 bases line up with TRBD1. The CDR3 totals 14 residues. Germline lookup yields CDR1 SGDLS and CDR2 YYNGEE. J was trimmed by 14 bases and V by 0 bases; bases with no gene match: 7. CDR3 sequence (DNA): TGTGCCAGCAGCGTAGGTGCAGGGGGCCCCACCCTCCACTTT. Translated, it gives CASSVGAGGPTLHF.

The J gene is TRBJ1-5, the V gene TRBV5-3; 7 bases line up with TRBD1. TRBV5-3 is classed as an ORF, of uncertain function. There are 13 residues in the CDR3. J was trimmed by 4 bases and V by 5 bases; bases with no gene match: 3. Written as DNA, the CDR3 is TGTGCCAGAAGACGGGACAGTAATCAGCCCCAGCATTTT. This encodes CARRRDSNQPQHF.

V usage is TRBV27 and J usage is TRBJ2-7, with TRBD1 matching over 7 bases. Trimming at V came to 5 bases and at J to 2 bases, leaving 9 bases not matched to a gene. Looked up from germline, CDR1 is MNHEY and CDR2 is SMNVEV (reference sequence). CDR3 length: 15 amino acids. In nucleotides, the CDR3 is TGTGCCAGCAGTAACCGACAGGGTGGCCCCTACGAGCAGTACTTC. Translating gives CASSNRQGGPYEQYF.

V gene TRBV6-5 combines with J gene TRBJ1-2; D call uncertain. Germline assignment: CDR1 MNHEY and CDR2 SVGAGI. V lost 3 bases and J lost 6, with 11 bases in between. The CDR3 consists of 13 residues. The CDR3: CASSYSGWDGYTF. In DNA form, the CDR3 reads TGTGCCAGCAGTTATTCGGGTTGGGATGGCTACACCTTC.

The J gene is TRBJ2-7, the V gene TRBV7-4; 10 positions match TRBD2. CDR3 size: 15 residues. Trimming removed 4 bases from V and 4 bases from J; junction bases left unmatched: 7. Germline V gene data show CDR1 as SGHVT and CDR2 as SQSDAQ. The CDR3 DNA is TGTGCCAGCAGCTCTCTAGCGGGAGCGGTTTACGAGCAGTACTTC. This codes for CASSSLAGAVYEQYF.

This chain links TRBV2 with TRBJ2-2; 14 bases are a match to TRBD2. V trimming: 7 bases; J trimming: 2 bases; junction bases outside the gene matches: 6. Germline CDR1 reads SNHLY; CDR2 reads FYNNEI. This CDR3 region has 17 residues. This chain's CDR3 is CASIPGTSGRNTGELFF. CDR3 bases: TGTGCCAGCATCCCCGGGACTAGCGGGAGAAACACCGGGGAGCTGTTTTTT.

V gene TRBV19 combines with J gene TRBJ2-4; 7 bases match TRBD2. The V and J ends lost 1 base and 10 bases, in that order; junction bases with no gene match: 4. Germline lookup yields CDR1 LNHDA and CDR2 SQIVND (reference sequence). The CDR3 is made up of 13 amino acids. In DNA, the CDR3 is TGTGCCAGTAGTATAGCCCCAGCGGGGATTCAGTACTTC. Translating it yields CASSIAPAGIQYF.

The CDR3 spells CASSVGGTGVYNEQFF. The CDR3 nucleotides are TGTGCCAGCAGCGTAGGAGGGACAGGAGTCTACAATGAGCAGTTCTTC. The chain couples TRBV9 to TRBJ2-1, with 8 bases matching TRBD1. Per the germline V gene, CDR1 is SGDLS and CDR2 is YYNGEE. This CDR3 comprises 16 residues. V lost 0 bases, J lost 3 bases, and 5 bases stayed unmatched. Supplemented by reference TRBV9 and TRBJ2-1, the full variable domain reads DSGVTQTPKHLITATGQRVTLRCSPRSGDLSVYWYQQSLDQGLQFLIQYYNGEERAKGNILERFSAQQFPDLHSELNLSSLELGDSALYFCASSVGGTGVYNEQFFGPGTRLTVL.

The V call is TRBV9, the J call TRBJ1-5; D may be TRBD1 (6 bases). The CDR3 runs 16 residues. Trimming removed 2 bases from V and 6 bases from J, with 18 bases in between. Germline V gene data show CDR1 as SGDLS and CDR2 as YYNGEE. The CDR3 DNA reads as TGTGCCAGCAGCGTGGGCTCACAGGGTCCCGGTCAGCCCCAGCATTTT. Its translation is CASSVGSQGPGQPQHF. The full variable domain, rest sourced from reference TRBV9 and TRBJ1-5, is DSGVTQTPKHLITATGQRVTLRCSPRSGDLSVYWYQQSLDQGLQFLIQYYNGEERAKGNILERFSAQQFPDLHSELNLSSLELGDSALYFCASSVGSQGPGQPQHFGDGTRLSIL.